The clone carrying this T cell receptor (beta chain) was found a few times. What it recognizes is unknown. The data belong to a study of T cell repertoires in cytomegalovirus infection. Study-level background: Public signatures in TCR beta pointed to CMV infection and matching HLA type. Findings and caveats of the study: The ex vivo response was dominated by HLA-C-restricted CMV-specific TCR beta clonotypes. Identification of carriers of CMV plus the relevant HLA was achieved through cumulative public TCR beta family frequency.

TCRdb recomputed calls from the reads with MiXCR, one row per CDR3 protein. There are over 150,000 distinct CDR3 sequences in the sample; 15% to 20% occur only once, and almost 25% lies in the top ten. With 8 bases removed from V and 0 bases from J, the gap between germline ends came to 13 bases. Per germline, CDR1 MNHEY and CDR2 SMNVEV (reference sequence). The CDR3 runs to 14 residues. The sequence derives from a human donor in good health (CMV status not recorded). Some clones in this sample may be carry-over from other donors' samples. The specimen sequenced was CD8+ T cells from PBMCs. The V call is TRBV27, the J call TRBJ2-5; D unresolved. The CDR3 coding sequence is TGTGCCAGCGGGGTTGACGTGTACCAAGAGACCCAGTACTTC. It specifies CASGVDVYQETQYF.